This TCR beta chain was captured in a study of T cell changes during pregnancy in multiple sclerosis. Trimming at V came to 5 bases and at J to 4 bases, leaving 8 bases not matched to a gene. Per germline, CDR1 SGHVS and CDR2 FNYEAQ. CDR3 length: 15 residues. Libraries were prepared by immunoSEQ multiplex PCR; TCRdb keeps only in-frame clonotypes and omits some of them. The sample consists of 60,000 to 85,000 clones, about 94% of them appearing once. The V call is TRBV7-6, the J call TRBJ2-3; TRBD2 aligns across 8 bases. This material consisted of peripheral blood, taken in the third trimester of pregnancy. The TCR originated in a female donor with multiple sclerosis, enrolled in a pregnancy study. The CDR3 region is CASSARGGRADTQYF. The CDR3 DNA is TGTGCCAGCAGCGCCCGGGGGGGCAGGGCAGATACGCAGTATTTT. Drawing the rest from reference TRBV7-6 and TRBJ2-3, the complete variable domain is GAGVSQSPRYKVTKRGQDVALRCDPISGHVSLYWYRQALGQGPEFLTYFNYEAQQDKSGLPNDRFSAERPEGSISTLTIQRTEQRDSAMYRCASSARGGRADTQYFGPGTRLTVL.